This TCR beta chain was retrieved from a study of post-analysis software for immune sequencing data (dated by TCRdb to between 2015 and 2017). About the investigation overall: Disease courses on record covered relapsing-remitting, secondary progressive and progressive-relapsing multiple sclerosis, though some patients had no subtype annotation. A subset of samples was prepared in parallel using single-end sample barcoding, then pooled and co-amplified after Illumina adapter ligation. The multiple sclerosis patient repertoires were compared with ten to eleven previously published healthy control repertoires from donors aged 6 to 25 years.

TCR beta repertoires were profiled from peripheral blood of 13 young patients with multiple sclerosis to demonstrate the VDJtools post-analysis software. The multiple sclerosis patients were children and adolescents between about 6 and 16 years of age. V trim: 5 bases; J trim: 13 bases; unmatched bases: 13. The CDR3, from cysteine to phenylalanine, totals 13 residues. The only DNA kept is the CDR3, 39 bases in frame from the first base. Library preparation was by PCR. The instrument was an Illumina HiSeq 2500. To reduce PCR and sequencing biases, unique molecular identifiers were incorporated into the TCR beta cDNA libraries. Some 500,000 cDNA molecules were obtained for every 1 to 10 million input T cells, so each molecule roughly corresponded to one T cell. The patient libraries were prepared and sequenced with the same protocol used for the earlier healthy control dataset. Within a given batch, samples were prepared together, multiplexed and sequenced on the same HiSeq lane. The study's own analysis went as follows. MIGEC handled the raw barcoded reads, throwing out single-read molecular identifier groups before consensus assembly and CDR3 extraction. Clonotype tables were post-analysed with VDJtools, and diversity was normalized by down-sampling all datasets to the smallest sample size. To correct batch-related cross-sample contamination, repertoire overlap clustering matched CDR3 amino acid sequences but not nucleotide sequences. In-frame beta chains were kept once TCRdb had trimmed the public reads at Q25 with fastp and called clones with MiXCR. When rows share a CDR3 protein, they turn into one entry using the most common DNA and genes. The V and J calls and clone size are TCRdb's, not the authors'. The sample yields about 400,000 distinct CDR3 sequences; 30% to 45% were counted once. The ten largest clonotypes hold 10% to 15% of the sample.

This clonotype has only a few counts. The clone's antigen remains unknown. Within one base of it there is no much larger clone, and no base qualities were kept. What the research found in general, with its limitations: About five TRBV segments, including TRBV5-6, TRBV5-1 and TRBV20-1, were significantly more frequent in patients than controls. The multiple sclerosis patient group was slightly younger than the control group. Direct clustering with F measure revealed strong co-clustering of samples prepared in the same batch, which led to a batch-effect correction. Multiple sclerosis patients had significantly lower normalized Chao1 diversity than controls, a result that suggests substantial peripheral T-cell clonal expansion.

The chain was built from TRBV12-3 or TRBV12-4 and TRBJ2-5; a stretch of 7 junction bases matches TRBD1. Sequenced input: blood. This sequence was found in a girl aged 10-17 years with multiple sclerosis. The DNA reads as follows: TGTGCCAGCAGTCCAACAGAGGGGCAGGGGGTGTACTTC. Its product reads: CASSPTEGQGVYF.